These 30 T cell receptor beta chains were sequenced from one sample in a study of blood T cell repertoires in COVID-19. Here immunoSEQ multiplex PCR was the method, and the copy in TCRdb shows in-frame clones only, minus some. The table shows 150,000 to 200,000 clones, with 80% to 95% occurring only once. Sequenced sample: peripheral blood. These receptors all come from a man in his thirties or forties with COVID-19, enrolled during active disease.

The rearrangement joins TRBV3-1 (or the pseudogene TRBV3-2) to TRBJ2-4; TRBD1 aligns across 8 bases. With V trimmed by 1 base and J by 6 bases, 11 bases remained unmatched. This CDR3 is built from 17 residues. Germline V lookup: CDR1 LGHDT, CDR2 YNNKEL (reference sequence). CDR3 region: CASSQGAGGTARNIQYF. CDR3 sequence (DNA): TGTGCCAGCAGCCAAGGAGCAGGGGGCACGGCGAGAAACATTCAGTACTTC.

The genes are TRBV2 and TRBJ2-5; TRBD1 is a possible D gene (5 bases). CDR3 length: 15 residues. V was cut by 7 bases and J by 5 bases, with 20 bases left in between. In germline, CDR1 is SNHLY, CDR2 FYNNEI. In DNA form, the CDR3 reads TGTGCCAGCATCAGGTCCGGCAGGGTAGGGGAGACCCAGTACTTC. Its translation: CASIRSGRVGETQYF.

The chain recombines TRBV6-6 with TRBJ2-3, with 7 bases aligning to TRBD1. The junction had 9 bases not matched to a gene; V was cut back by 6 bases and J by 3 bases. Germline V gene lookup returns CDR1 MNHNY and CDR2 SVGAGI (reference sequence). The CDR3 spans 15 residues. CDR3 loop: CASRRASQGTDTQYF. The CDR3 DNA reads TGTGCCAGCAGGCGAGCCTCACAGGGGACAGATACGCAGTATTTT.

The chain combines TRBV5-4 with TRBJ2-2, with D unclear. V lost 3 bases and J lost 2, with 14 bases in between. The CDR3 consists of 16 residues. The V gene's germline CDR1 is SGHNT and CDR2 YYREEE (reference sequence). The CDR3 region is CASSSGGLVNTGELFF. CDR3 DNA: TGTGCCAGCAGCTCAGGTGGGCTGGTAAACACCGGGGAGCTGTTTTTT. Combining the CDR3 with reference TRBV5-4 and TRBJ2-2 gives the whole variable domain ETGVTQSPTHLIKTRGQQVTLRCSSQSGHNTVSWYQQALGQGPQFIFQYYREEENGRGNFPPRFSGLQFPNYSSELNVNALELDDSALYLCASSSGGLVNTGELFFGEGSRLTVL.

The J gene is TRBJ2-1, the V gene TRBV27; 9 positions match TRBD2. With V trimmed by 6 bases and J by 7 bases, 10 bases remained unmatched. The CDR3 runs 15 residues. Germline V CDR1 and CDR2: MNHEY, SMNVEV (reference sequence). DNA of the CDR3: TGTGCCAGCAGGCAGACCAGACTAGCGGTTAATGAGCAGTTCTTC. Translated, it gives CASRQTRLAVNEQFF.

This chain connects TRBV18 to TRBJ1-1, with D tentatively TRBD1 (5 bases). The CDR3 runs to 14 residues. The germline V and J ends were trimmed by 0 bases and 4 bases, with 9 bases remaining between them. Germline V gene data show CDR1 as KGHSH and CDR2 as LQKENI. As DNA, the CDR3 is TGTGCCAGCTCACCACCGGGGGGGACCACTGAAGCTTTCTTT. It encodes CASSPPGGTTEAFF.

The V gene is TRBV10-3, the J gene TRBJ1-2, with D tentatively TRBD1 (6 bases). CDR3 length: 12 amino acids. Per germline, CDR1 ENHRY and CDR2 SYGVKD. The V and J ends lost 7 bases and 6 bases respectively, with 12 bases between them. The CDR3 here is CAINQDSDGYTF. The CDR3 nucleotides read TGTGCCATCAACCAGGACAGTGATGGCTACACCTTC.

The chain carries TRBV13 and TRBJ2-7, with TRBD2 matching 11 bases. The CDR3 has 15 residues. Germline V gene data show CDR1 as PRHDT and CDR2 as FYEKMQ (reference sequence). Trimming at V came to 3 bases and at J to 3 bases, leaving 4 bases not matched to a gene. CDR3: CASSFSGRDLYEQYF. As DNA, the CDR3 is TGTGCCAGCAGCTTTAGCGGGAGGGACCTCTACGAGCAGTACTTC.

For the CDR3, the DNA is TGTGCCAGCAGAACTCAGCGGGGGGGGCAGTTCTTC. This gives the protein CASRTQRGGQFF. The rearrangement links TRBV6-5 to TRBJ2-1, with TRBD2 matching over 10 bases. V shed 6 bases, J shed 12 bases, and the junction held 5 bases outside the gene matches. CDR3 size: 12 residues. Germline CDR1 is MNHEY and CDR2 is SVGAGI.

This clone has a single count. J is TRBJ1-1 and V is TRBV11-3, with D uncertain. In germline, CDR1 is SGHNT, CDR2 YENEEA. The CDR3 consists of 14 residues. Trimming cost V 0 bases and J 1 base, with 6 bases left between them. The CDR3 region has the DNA TGTGCCAGCAGCTTAGAATCAGGGAACACTGAAGCTTTCTTT. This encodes CASSLESGNTEAFF.

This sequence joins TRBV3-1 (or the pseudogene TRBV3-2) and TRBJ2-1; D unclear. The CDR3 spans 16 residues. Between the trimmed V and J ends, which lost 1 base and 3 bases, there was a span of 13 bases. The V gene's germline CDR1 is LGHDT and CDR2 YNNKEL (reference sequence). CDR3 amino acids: CASSQVPVPNYNEQFF. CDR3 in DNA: TGTGCCAGCAGCCAAGTTCCGGTCCCAAACTACAATGAGCAGTTCTTC.

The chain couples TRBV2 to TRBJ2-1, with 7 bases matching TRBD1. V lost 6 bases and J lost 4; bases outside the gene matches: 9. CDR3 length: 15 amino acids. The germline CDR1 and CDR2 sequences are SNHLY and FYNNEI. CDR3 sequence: CASRNRDRRYNEQFF. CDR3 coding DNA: TGTGCCAGCAGGAACCGGGACAGAAGATACAATGAGCAGTTCTTC.

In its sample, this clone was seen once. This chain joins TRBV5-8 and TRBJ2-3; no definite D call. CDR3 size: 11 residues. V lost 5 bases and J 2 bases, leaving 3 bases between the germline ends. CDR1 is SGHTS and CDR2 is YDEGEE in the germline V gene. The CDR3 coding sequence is TGTGCCAGCAGACTCACAGATACGCAGTATTTT. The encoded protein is CASRLTDTQYF.

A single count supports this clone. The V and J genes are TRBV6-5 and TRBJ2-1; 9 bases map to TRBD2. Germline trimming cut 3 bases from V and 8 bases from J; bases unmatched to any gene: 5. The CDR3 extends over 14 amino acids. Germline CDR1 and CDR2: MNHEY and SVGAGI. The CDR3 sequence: CASSYSGGNDEQFF. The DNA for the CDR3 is TGTGCCAGCAGTTATAGCGGGGGCAACGATGAGCAGTTCTTC.

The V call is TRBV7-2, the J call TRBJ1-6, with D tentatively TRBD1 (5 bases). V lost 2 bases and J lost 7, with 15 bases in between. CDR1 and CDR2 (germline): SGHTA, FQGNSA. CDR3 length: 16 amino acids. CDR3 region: CASSLSQTALNSPLHF. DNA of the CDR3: TGTGCCAGCAGCTTATCGCAGACAGCGTTAAATTCACCCCTCCACTTT.

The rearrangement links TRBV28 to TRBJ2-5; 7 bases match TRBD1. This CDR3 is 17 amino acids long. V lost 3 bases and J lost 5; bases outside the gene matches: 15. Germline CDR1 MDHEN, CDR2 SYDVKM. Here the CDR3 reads CASSFNGQGDSGETQYF. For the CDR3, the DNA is TGTGCCAGCAGTTTTAATGGGCAGGGGGATTCGGGGGAGACCCAGTACTTC.

CDR3 amino acids: CASSFRQGGQPQHF. The CDR3 DNA reads as TGTGCCAGCAGCTTCCGACAGGGCGGGCAGCCCCAGCATTTT. The chain has TRBV7-6 and TRBJ1-5; 7 bases are shared with TRBD1. The V gene's germline CDR1 is SGHVS and CDR2 FNYEAQ. V lost 3 bases, J lost 7 bases, and 6 bases stayed unmatched. The length of the CDR3 is 14 residues.

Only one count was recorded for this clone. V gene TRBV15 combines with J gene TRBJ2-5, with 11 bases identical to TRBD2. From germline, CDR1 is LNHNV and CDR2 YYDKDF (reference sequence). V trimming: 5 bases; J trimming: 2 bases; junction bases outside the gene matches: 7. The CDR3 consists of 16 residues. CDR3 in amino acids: CATSGGLAGPQETQYF. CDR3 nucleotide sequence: TGTGCCACCAGCGGCGGACTAGCGGGTCCGCAAGAGACCCAGTACTTC. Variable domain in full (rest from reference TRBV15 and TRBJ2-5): DAMVIQNPRYQVTQFGKPVTLSCSQTLNHNVMYWYQQKSSQAPKLLFHYYDKDFNNEADTPDNFQSRRPNTSFCFLDIRSPGLGDTAMYLCATSGGLAGPQETQYFGPGTRLLVL.

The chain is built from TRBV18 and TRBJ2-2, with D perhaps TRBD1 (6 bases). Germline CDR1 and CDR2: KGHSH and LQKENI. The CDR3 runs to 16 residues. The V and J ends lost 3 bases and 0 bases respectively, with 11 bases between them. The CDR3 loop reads CASSPLRGPNTGELFF. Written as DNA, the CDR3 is TGTGCCAGCTCACCCCTCAGGGGCCCGAACACCGGGGAGCTGTTTTTT.

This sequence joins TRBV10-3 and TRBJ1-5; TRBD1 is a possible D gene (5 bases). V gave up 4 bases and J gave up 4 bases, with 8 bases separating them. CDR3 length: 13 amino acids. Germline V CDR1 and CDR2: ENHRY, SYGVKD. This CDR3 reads CAISVQENQPQHF. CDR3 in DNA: TGTGCCATCAGTGTACAGGAGAATCAGCCCCAGCATTTT.

CDR3 loop: CASIQPGLNSPLHF. In DNA form, the CDR3 reads TGTGCCAGCATACAACCGGGACTTAATTCACCCCTCCACTTT. The rearrangement links TRBV28 to TRBJ1-6, with D possibly matching TRBD1 (5 bases). The CDR3 sequence is 14 residues long. V lost 7 bases and J 6 bases, leaving 13 bases between the germline ends. Germline CDR1 is MDHEN and CDR2 is SYDVKM.

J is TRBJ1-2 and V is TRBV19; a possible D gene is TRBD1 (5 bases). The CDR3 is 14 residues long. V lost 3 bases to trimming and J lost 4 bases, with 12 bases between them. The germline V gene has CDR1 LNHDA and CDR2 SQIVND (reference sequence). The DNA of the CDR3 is TGTGCCAGTAGTATGGGGAGGGGACTCTATGGCTACACCTTC. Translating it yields CASSMGRGLYGYTF. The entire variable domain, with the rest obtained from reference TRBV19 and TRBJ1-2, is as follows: DGGITQSPKYLFRKEGQNVTLSCEQNLNHDAMYWYRQDPGQGLRLIYYSQIVNDFQKGDIAEGYSVSREKKESFPLTVTSAQKNPTAFYLCASSMGRGLYGYTFGSGTRLTVV.

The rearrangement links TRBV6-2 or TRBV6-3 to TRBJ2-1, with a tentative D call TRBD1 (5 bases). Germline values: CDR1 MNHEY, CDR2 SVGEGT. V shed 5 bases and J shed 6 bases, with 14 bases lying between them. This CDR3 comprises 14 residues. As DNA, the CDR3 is TGTGCCAGCAGTCAACGTCAGGGCAGCAATGAGCAGTTCTTC. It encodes CASSQRQGSNEQFF.

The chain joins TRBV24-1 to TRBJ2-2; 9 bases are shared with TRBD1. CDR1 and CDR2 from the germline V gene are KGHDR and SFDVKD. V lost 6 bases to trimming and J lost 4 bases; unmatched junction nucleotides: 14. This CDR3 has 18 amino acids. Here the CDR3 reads CATSPRPPGQGSTGELFF. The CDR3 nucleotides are TGTGCCACCAGTCCACGCCCCCCCGGACAGGGGTCCACCGGGGAGCTGTTTTTT.

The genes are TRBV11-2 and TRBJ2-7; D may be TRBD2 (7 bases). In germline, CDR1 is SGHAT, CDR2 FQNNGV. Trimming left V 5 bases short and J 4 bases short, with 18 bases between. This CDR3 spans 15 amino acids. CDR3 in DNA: TGTGCCAGCAGCCTGGTGGGGGCGGGGGCTTACGAGCAGTACTTC. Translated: CASSLVGAGAYEQYF.

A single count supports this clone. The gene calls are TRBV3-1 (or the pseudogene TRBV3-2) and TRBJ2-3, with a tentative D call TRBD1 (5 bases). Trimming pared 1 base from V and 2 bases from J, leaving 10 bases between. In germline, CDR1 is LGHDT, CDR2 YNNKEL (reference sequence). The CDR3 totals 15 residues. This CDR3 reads CASSQGGSHTDTQYF. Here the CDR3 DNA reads TGTGCCAGCAGCCAAGGGGGCTCCCACACAGATACGCAGTATTTT.

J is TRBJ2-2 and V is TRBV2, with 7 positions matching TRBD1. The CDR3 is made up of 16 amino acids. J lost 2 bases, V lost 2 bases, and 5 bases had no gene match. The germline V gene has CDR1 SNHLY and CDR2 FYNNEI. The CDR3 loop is CASSEQGVHNTGELFF. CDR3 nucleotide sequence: TGTGCCAGCAGTGAACAGGGGGTACATAACACCGGGGAGCTGTTTTTT.

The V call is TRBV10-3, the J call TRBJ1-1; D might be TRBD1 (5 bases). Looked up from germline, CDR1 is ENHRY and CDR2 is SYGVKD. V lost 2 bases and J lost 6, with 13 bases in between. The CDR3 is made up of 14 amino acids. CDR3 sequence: CAISEGGVVAEAFF. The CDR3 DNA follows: TGTGCCATCAGTGAGGGAGGGGTTGTCGCTGAAGCTTTCTTT.

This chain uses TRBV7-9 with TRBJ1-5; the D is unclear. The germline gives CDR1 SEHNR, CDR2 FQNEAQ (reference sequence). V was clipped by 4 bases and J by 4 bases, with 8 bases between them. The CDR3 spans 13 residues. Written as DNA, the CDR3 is TGTGCCAGCAGCTCCGGGATTAATCAGCCCCAGCATTTT. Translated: CASSSGINQPQHF.

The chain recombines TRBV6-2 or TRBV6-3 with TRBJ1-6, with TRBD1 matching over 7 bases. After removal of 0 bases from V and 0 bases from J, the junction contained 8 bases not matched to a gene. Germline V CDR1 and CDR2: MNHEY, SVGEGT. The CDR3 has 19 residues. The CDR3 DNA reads TGTGCCAGCAGTTACTCGACACAGGGGACCTACTCCTATAATTCACCCCTCCACTTT. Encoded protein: CASSYSTQGTYSYNSPLHF.